These 32 T cell receptor beta chains came from one sample sequenced in a study of immune evolution from preneoplasia to lung adenocarcinoma. The assay was immunoSEQ multiplex PCR, and TCRdb's table has in-frame clones only and misses some. The sample has about 14,000 clones; 80% to 90% are singletons. Sequencing was performed on FFPE minimally invasive lung adenocarcinoma tissue. The receptors were sampled from a person aged 70 to 85 with lung adenocarcinoma.

This clone was observed a few times. The chain has TRBV30 and TRBJ2-3, with 10 bases lining up with TRBD2. Per the germline V gene, CDR1 is GTSNPN and CDR2 is SVGIG (reference sequence). V lost 7 bases, J lost 7 bases, and 5 bases stayed unmatched. The length of the CDR3 is 12 residues. The CDR3 coding sequence is TGTGCCTACTTAGCGGGGGGCAATACGCAGTATTTT. Its translation: CAYLAGGNTQYF.

The chain recombines TRBV19 with TRBJ1-5; 7 bases are shared with TRBD1. V trimming: 9 bases; J trimming: 5 bases; junction bases outside the gene matches: 4. The CDR3 consists of 12 residues. Germline CDR1 and CDR2: LNHDA and SQIVND (reference sequence). This CDR3 is CASGQDYQPQHF. Here the CDR3 DNA reads TGTGCCAGCGGACAGGACTATCAGCCCCAGCATTTT.

As regards this clone: The junction and the germline gene differ at one end; a read error may be behind it. The V gene is TRBV7-7, the J gene TRBJ2-5, with D uncertain. The CDR3 extends over 13 amino acids. Germline CDR1 reads SSHAT; CDR2 reads FNYEAQ (reference sequence). The CDR3 nucleotides read TGTGCTAGCAGCACGCATAGGGCAGAGACCCAGTACTTC. This codes for CASSTHRAETQYF. Looking up the rest from reference TRBV7-7 and TRBJ2-5 gives the full variable domain: GAGVSQSPRYKVTKRGQDVTLRCDPISSHATLYWYQQALGQGPEFLTYFNYEAQPDKSGLPSDRFSAERPEGSISTLTIQRTEQRDSAMYRCASSTHRAETQYFGPGTRLLVL.

By frequency in the sample, this clone is medium-sized. The chain uses TRBV7-3 and TRBJ2-1; D gene unclear. Trimming took 5 bases from V and 2 from J, leaving 13 bases between them. CDR3 size: 15 residues. The V gene's germline CDR1 is SGHTA and CDR2 FQGTGA. The CDR3 DNA reads TGTGCCAGCAGCCCTTCCCCATCCACCTACAATGAGCAGTTCTTC. It encodes CASSPSPSTYNEQFF. The entire variable domain, with the rest obtained from reference TRBV7-3 and TRBJ2-1, is as follows: GAGVSQTPSNKVTEKGKYVELRCDPISGHTALYWYRQSLGQGPEFLIYFQGTGAADDSGLPNDRFFAVRPEGSVSTLKIQRTERGDSAVYLCASSPSPSTYNEQFFGPGTRLTVL.

This chain joins TRBV7-2 and TRBJ1-5; no clear D. There are 14 residues in the CDR3. Per germline, CDR1 SGHTA and CDR2 FQGNSA. V dropped 3 bases and J dropped 2 bases, with 8 bases sitting between them. The CDR3 is CASSLQFGNQPQHF. The CDR3 bases are TGTGCCAGCAGCTTGCAGTTCGGCAATCAGCCCCAGCATTTT. The entire variable domain, with the rest obtained from reference TRBV7-2 and TRBJ1-5, is as follows: GAGVSQSPSNKVTEKGKDVELRCDPISGHTALYWYRQSLGQGLEFLIYFQGNSAPDKSGLPSDRFSAERTGGSVSTLTIQRTQQEDSAVYLCASSLQFGNQPQHFGDGTRLSIL.

V and J are TRBV6-4 and TRBJ2-3; D ambiguous. The length of the CDR3 is 15 residues. Germline loops: CDR1 MRHNA, CDR2 SNTAGT. V was shortened by 2 bases and J by 2 bases, with 11 bases between the two germline ends. The CDR3 DNA is TGTGCCAGCAGTGACATCGGTCGACCCACAGATACGCAGTATTTT. Its translation is CASSDIGRPTDTQYF.

The J gene is TRBJ1-5, the V gene TRBV28, with 11 positions matching TRBD1. Per the germline V gene, CDR1 is MDHEN and CDR2 is SYDVKM. J lost 2 bases, V lost 2 bases, and 2 bases had no gene match. The CDR3 spans 16 residues. The CDR3 spells CASSLGGQGGNQPQHF. In DNA form, the CDR3 reads TGTGCCAGCAGTTTAGGGGGACAGGGGGGCAATCAGCCCCAGCATTTT.

J is TRBJ2-1 and V is TRBV5-6; the match to TRBD2 covers 11 bases. Trimming removed 4 bases from V and 9 bases from J; junction bases left unmatched: 6. This CDR3 contains 14 residues. Germline CDR1 is SGHDT and CDR2 is YYEEEE. In DNA form, the CDR3 reads TGTGCCAGCAGCCCCTCCCTAGCGGGAGGTGAGCAGTTCTTC. Amino acid sequence: CASSPSLAGGEQFF.

This clone appeared a single time. The chain employs TRBV2 and TRBJ1-6; D is ambiguous. The CDR3 contains 15 residues. CDR1 is SNHLY, CDR2 FYNNEI, per germline. Trimming stripped 5 bases from V and 0 bases from J, with 8 bases between. The CDR3 DNA is TGTGCCAGCAGTACGGAGGGCTCCTATAATTCACCCCTCCACTTT. This sequence encodes CASSTEGSYNSPLHF. Drawing the rest from reference TRBV2 and TRBJ1-6, the complete variable domain is EPEVTQTPSHQVTQMGQEVILRCVPISNHLYFYWYRQILGQKVEFLVSFYNNEISEKSEIFDDQFSVERPDGSNFTLKIRSTKLEDSAMYFCASSTEGSYNSPLHFGNGTRLTVT.

The V gene is TRBV18, the J gene TRBJ1-5, with 9 bases lining up with TRBD1. The CDR3 covers 14 residues. The V gene end was trimmed by 6 bases and the J gene end by 6 bases; junction bases not matched to a gene: 6. Germline V gene data show CDR1 as KGHSH and CDR2 as LQKENI. The CDR3 sequence: CASSRQGEAQPQHF. The CDR3 DNA follows: TGTGCCAGCTCGCGACAGGGGGAGGCTCAGCCCCAGCATTTT.

This sequence joins TRBV28 and TRBJ2-5; TRBD1 matches 8 bases. The germline CDR1 and CDR2 sequences are MDHEN and SYDVKM. Germline trimming cut 6 bases from V and 7 bases from J; bases unmatched to any gene: 7. The CDR3 has 13 residues. The CDR3 region is CASSRQGSRTQYF. As DNA, the CDR3 is TGTGCCAGCAGCAGACAGGGGAGTAGGACCCAGTACTTC. The full variable domain, its missing parts supplied by reference TRBV28 and TRBJ2-5, is DVKVTQSSRYLVKRTGEKVFLECVQDMDHENMFWYRQDPGLGLRLIYFSYDVKMKEKGDIPEGYSVSREKKERFSLILESASTNQTSMYLCASSRQGSRTQYFGPGTRLLVL.

The chain employs TRBV28 and TRBJ1-3, with D maybe TRBD1 (5 bases). V lost 6 bases and J lost 4, with 25 bases in between. CDR1 MDHEN and CDR2 SYDVKM come from the germline V gene. The CDR3 loop spans 18 amino acids. The CDR3 loop is CASSLSGSTKRGGNTIYF. The CDR3, as DNA: TGTGCCAGCAGCCTATCCGGGAGTACCAAACGGGGGGGAAACACCATATATTTT.

The chain couples TRBV18 to TRBJ2-7; D is perhaps TRBD1 or TRBD2 (5 bases each). Between the trimmed V and J ends, which lost 6 bases and 1 base, there was a span of 16 bases. CDR1 and CDR2 from the germline V gene are KGHSH and LQKENI. This CDR3 is 15 amino acids long. The CDR3 DNA is TGTGCCAGCTCTTACGGGACGCCTGAGTCCTACGAGCAGTACTTC. As protein: CASSYGTPESYEQYF.

About this clone itself: At one of its ends the junction is not consistent with the germline gene, which may arise from a read error. This sequence joins TRBV5-4 and TRBJ2-5; tentative D call: TRBD2 (7 bases). Per germline, CDR1 SGHNT and CDR2 YYREEE (reference sequence). This CDR3 spans 15 amino acids. The CDR3 protein is CASRVYKGGEEAQYF. In nucleotides, the CDR3 is TGTGCCAGCAGGGTATATAAAGGGGGGGAAGAGGCCCAGTACTTC.

The chain has TRBV6-6 and TRBJ2-3; perhaps TRBD2 as D (6 bases). V was cut by 5 bases and J by 3 bases, with 12 bases left in between. Germline loops: CDR1 MNHNY, CDR2 SVGAGI (reference sequence). The CDR3 sequence is 14 residues long. The CDR3 region is CASSAPGVTDTQYF. CDR3 nucleotide sequence: TGTGCCAGCAGTGCTCCGGGAGTAACAGATACGCAGTATTTT.

The chain links TRBV10-3 to TRBJ1-3; no clear D gene. Trimming left V 8 bases short and J 4 bases short, with 9 bases between. The V gene's germline CDR1 is ENHRY and CDR2 SYGVKD. There are 12 residues in the CDR3. Here the CDR3 reads CAILGTGNTIYF. The CDR3 bases are TGTGCCATCCTTGGTACGGGAAACACCATATATTTT.

This clone was seen only once. The chain joins TRBV29-1 to TRBJ2-1; D unresolved. The CDR3 length is 10 residues. Germline V gene sequence: CDR1 SQVTM, CDR2 ANQGSEA. V was trimmed by 8 bases and J by 9 bases, leaving 11 bases between them. CDR3 residues: CSHRRTEQFF. In nucleotides, the CDR3 is TGCAGCCACAGAAGGACTGAGCAGTTCTTC.

The chain recombines TRBV5-4 with TRBJ2-7; 7 bases agree with TRBD1. The CDR3 consists of 14 residues. Germline CDR1 is SGHNT and CDR2 is YYREEE (reference sequence). V gave up 4 bases and J gave up 3 bases; unmatched junction bases: 7. The chain's CDR3 is CASSRDRLVYEQYF. CDR3 coding DNA: TGTGCCAGCAGCAGGGACAGATTAGTCTACGAGCAGTACTTC.

V and J are TRBV14 and TRBJ1-4, with a weak D call TRBD1 (5 bases). Between the trimmed V and J ends, which lost 6 bases and 4 bases, there was a span of 21 bases. The CDR3 contains 17 residues. In germline, CDR1 is SGHDN, CDR2 FVKESK. CDR3 region: CASSHGKGRGVNEKLFF. CDR3 DNA sequence: TGTGCCAGCAGTCACGGGAAGGGAAGAGGGGTTAATGAAAAACTGTTTTTT.

The V and J genes are TRBV29-1 and TRBJ1-4; D not resolved. CDR3 size: 10 residues. Trimming shortened V by 6 bases and J by 13 bases, and 12 bases separated the two germline ends. The germline V gene encodes CDR1 SQVTM and CDR2 ANQGSEA. The CDR3 region has the DNA TGCAGCGTGTGGAGAGGGATACTGTTTTTT. Translating it yields CSVWRGILFF.

This chain links TRBV28 with TRBJ1-4; possibly TRBD1 for D (5 bases). The CDR3 sequence is 11 residues long. V was clipped by 2 bases and J by 11 bases, with 6 bases between them. Germline V lookup: CDR1 MDHEN, CDR2 SYDVKM. The CDR3 here is CASSLTGKLFF. DNA of the CDR3: TGTGCCAGCAGTTTAACAGGCAAACTGTTTTTT.

This rearrangement joins TRBV6-5 to TRBJ1-5, with TRBD1 identical over 8 bases. The V segment lost 2 bases and the J segment 7 bases; nucleotides outside the gene matches: 7. Germline V CDR1 and CDR2: MNHEY, SVGAGI. The CDR3 covers 15 residues. The DNA of the CDR3 is TGTGCCAGCAGTTACACGACAGGGGAGGAACAGCCCCAGCATTTT. Its translation: CASSYTTGEEQPQHF.

This clone was seen a single time. As DNA, the CDR3 is TGTGCCAGTAGTATTGAGGGGGAAGGAGTTCAGCCCCAGCATTTT. It yields the protein CASSIEGEGVQPQHF. The chain uses TRBV19 and TRBJ1-5, with D possibly being TRBD1 (6 bases). Trimming took 3 bases from V and 6 from J, leaving 15 bases between them. The length of the CDR3 is 15 residues. Germline-derived CDR1 and CDR2 are LNHDA and SQIVND (reference sequence).

This chain joins TRBV7-2 and TRBJ2-1; 7 bases fit TRBD1. With V trimmed by 0 bases and J by 9 bases, 5 bases remained unmatched. The CDR3 runs to 14 residues. The germline V gene has CDR1 SGHTA and CDR2 FQGNSA. The CDR3 coding sequence is TGTGCCAGCAGCTTAGCCACAGGGGTTGGTGAGCAGTTCTTC. It translates to CASSLATGVGEQFF.

V usage is TRBV6-1 and J usage is TRBJ2-7; D is unclear. The length of the CDR3 is 13 residues. Trimming stripped 5 bases from V and 9 bases from J, with 17 bases between. Germline-derived CDR1 and CDR2 are MNHNS and SASEGT. The CDR3 region is CASSTGPKGWQYF. For the CDR3, the DNA is TGTGCCAGCAGTACCGGGCCGAAAGGGTGGCAGTACTTC.

The chain carries TRBV25-1 and TRBJ2-2; D unresolved. The CDR3 is 14 residues long. V lost 4 bases and J 0 bases, leaving 6 bases between the germline ends. Germline CDR1 MGHDK, CDR2 SYGVNS. CDR3 coding DNA: TGTGCCAGCAGTGGGAGTCCGAACACCGGGGAGCTGTTTTTT. Translating gives CASSGSPNTGELFF.

This sequence joins TRBV7-8 and TRBJ2-7; 12 positions match TRBD2. CDR1 is SGHVS and CDR2 is FQNEAQ in the germline V gene. Unmatched junction bases numbered 5, after V lost 1 base and J lost 7 bases. This CDR3 has 15 amino acids. The CDR3 bases are TGTGCCAGCAGCTTAGGACTAGCGGGGGTAGGTGAGCAGTACTTC. The encoded protein is CASSLGLAGVGEQYF.

The chain links TRBV5-1 to TRBJ2-1; 9 bases are a match to TRBD2. Germline trimming cut 0 bases from V and 5 bases from J; bases unmatched to any gene: 3. Germline values: CDR1 SGHRS, CDR2 YFSETQ. The length of the CDR3 is 15 residues. Written as DNA, the CDR3 is TGCGCCAGCAGCTTGGGCCCTAGCGGGGACAATGAGCAGTTCTTC. Translation gives CASSLGPSGDNEQFF.

This sequence joins TRBV19 and TRBJ1-5; D is undetermined. With 0 bases removed from V and 0 bases from J, the gap between germline ends came to 12 bases. This CDR3 has 17 residues. Looked up from germline, CDR1 is LNHDA and CDR2 is SQIVND (reference sequence). As DNA, the CDR3 is TGTGCCAGTAGTATAGATCCCCAAGACTATAGCAATCAGCCCCAGCATTTT. Translating gives CASSIDPQDYSNQPQHF.

The gene calls are TRBV5-4 and TRBJ2-2; D tentatively fits TRBD1 or TRBD2 (6 bases each). The V end was cut by 3 bases, the J end by 1 base, with 10 bases between. The CDR3 length is 15 residues. The V gene's germline CDR1 is SGHNT and CDR2 YYREEE (reference sequence). The DNA for the CDR3 is TGTGCCAGCAGCTCTGAGGGGGGGAACACCGGGGAGCTGTTTTTT. Its translation is CASSSEGGNTGELFF.

This clone occurred a few times. V usage is TRBV18 and J usage is TRBJ1-6; D unresolved. This CDR3 spans 15 amino acids. The V end was cut by 2 bases, the J end by 9 bases, with 14 bases between. Germline CDR1 KGHSH, CDR2 LQKENI. CDR3 bases: TGTGCCAGCTCACCAGGGCCCCCCAGCGGTTCACCCCTCCACTTT. It specifies CASSPGPPSGSPLHF.

The genes are TRBV28 and TRBJ1-2; weak D call: TRBD1 (5 bases). Between the trimmed V and J ends, which lost 3 bases and 2 bases, there was a span of 13 bases. Per germline, CDR1 MDHEN and CDR2 SYDVKM. This CDR3 contains 15 residues. DNA of the CDR3: TGTGCCAGCAGTTTTCGGGGGACTCCCAACTATGGCTACACCTTC. The encoded protein is CASSFRGTPNYGYTF.